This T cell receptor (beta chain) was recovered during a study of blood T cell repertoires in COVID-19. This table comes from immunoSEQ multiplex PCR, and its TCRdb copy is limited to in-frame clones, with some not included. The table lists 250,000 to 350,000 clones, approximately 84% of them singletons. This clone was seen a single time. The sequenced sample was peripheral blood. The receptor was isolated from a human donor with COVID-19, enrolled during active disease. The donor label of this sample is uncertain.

The CDR3 here is CASSPRQGNGGNEQFF. DNA for the CDR3: TGTGCCAGCAGCCCTCGACAGGGTAACGGGGGCAATGAGCAGTTCTTC. The chain recombines TRBV5-4 with TRBJ2-1, with D possibly TRBD1 on 7 matching bases. From germline, CDR1 is SGHNT and CDR2 YYREEE (reference sequence). V lost 4 bases, J lost 6 bases, and 20 bases lay in between. The CDR3 runs to 16 residues. Variable domain in full (rest from reference TRBV5-4 and TRBJ2-1): ETGVTQSPTHLIKTRGQQVTLRCSSQSGHNTVSWYQQALGQGPQFIFQYYREEENGRGNFPPRFSGLQFPNYSSELNVNALELDDSALYLCASSPRQGNGGNEQFFGPGTRLTVL.